This T cell receptor (beta chain) appears in the sequencing data of a study of blood T cell repertoires in COVID-19. Methods used by the authors: Using reference gene primer amplification, nucleated cell counts were estimated. Method: immunoSEQ multiplex PCR; TCRdb's copy keeps in-frame clones and lacks some. The V and J calls and clone size are taken from that table; D and trimming were inferred from the DNA. The sample records some 200,000 clones, about 91% being singletons. V was clipped by 0 bases and J by 0 bases, with 8 bases between them. CDR3 length: 16 residues. Germline CDR1 is SEHNR and CDR2 is FQNEAQ (reference sequence).

The sample was peripheral blood. The V gene is TRBV7-9, the J gene TRBJ1-4, with D perhaps matching TRBD1 (5 bases). The sequence derives from a man between 18 and 29 years old with active or convalescent COVID-19. This chain's CDR3 is CASSLAPGPTNEKLFF. As DNA, the CDR3 is TGTGCCAGCAGCTTAGCCCCAGGGCCAACTAATGAAAAACTGTTTTTT.